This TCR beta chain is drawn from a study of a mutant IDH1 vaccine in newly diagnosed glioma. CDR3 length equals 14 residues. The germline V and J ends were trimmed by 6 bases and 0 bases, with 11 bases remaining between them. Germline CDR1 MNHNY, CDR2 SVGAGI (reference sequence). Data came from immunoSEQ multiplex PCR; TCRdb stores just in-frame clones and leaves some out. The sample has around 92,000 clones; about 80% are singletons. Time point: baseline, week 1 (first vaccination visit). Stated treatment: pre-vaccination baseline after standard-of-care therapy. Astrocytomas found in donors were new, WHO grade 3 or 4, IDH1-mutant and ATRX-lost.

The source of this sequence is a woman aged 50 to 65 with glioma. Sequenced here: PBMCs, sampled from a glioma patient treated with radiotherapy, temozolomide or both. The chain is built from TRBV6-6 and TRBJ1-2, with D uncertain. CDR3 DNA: TGTGCCAGCAGCTTGAGCCGAACTAACTATGGCTACACCTTC. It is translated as CASSLSRTNYGYTF.